This T cell receptor (beta chain) appears in the sequencing data of a study of T cell responses to AZD1222 COVID-19 vaccine. Study-level findings and limits: Targets within unmutated variant regions were reportedly found for nearly half of spike-specific TCRs. Clonal diversity may have been underestimated, and the donors were mostly white British, with more females than males.

The repertoire was sequenced with immunoSEQ multiplex PCR; TCRdb's copy has only in-frame clones and lacks some. In the table there are roughly 120,000 clones, roughly nine tenths of which are singletons. Between the trimmed V and J ends, which lost 0 bases and 4 bases, there was a span of 10 bases. The CDR3 contains 14 residues. Germline V gives CDR1 SGHKS, CDR2 YYEKEE (reference sequence). Comment on this clone: Its antigen is not identified.

The sample here was peripheral blood, taken on day 0 of AZD1222 vaccination. The receptor's source is an adult in good health. The rearrangement links TRBV5-5 to TRBJ1-1; maybe TRBD1 (5 bases). The CDR3 DNA reads as TGTGCCAGCAGCTTGGTGCGGAGGGGCACTGAAGCTTTCTTT. This translates into CASSLVRRGTEAFF.